This TCR beta chain originates from a study of graft-versus-host responses after intestinal transplantation. Study findings and constraints: There were GvH clones found in recipient marrow, and some of them appeared first in ileum or blood. Maximum circulating GvH clone levels tracked with early post-transplant HvG decreases.

For this clone: Its cognate antigen is unknown.

Clones were sequenced by immunoSEQ multiplex PCR, and TCRdb holds only the in-frame ones, with some missing. The data show over 10,000 clones, approximately 84% seen once. The CDR3 spans 15 residues. The germline V gene has CDR1 SGHVS and CDR2 FNYEAQ. V lost 1 base, J lost 3 bases, and 12 bases lay in between. This clonotype was obtained from a human patient who received an intestinal transplant, so some T cells may come from the graft donor. The chain has TRBV7-6 and TRBJ1-1; D perhaps matches TRBD1 (6 bases). Sequences were derived from PBMCs, sampled after intestinal transplantation. The CDR3 DNA reads TGTGCCAGCAGCTTAGGTGTCGCAGGGGACACTGAAGCTTTCTTT. Translating gives CASSLGVAGDTEAFF.